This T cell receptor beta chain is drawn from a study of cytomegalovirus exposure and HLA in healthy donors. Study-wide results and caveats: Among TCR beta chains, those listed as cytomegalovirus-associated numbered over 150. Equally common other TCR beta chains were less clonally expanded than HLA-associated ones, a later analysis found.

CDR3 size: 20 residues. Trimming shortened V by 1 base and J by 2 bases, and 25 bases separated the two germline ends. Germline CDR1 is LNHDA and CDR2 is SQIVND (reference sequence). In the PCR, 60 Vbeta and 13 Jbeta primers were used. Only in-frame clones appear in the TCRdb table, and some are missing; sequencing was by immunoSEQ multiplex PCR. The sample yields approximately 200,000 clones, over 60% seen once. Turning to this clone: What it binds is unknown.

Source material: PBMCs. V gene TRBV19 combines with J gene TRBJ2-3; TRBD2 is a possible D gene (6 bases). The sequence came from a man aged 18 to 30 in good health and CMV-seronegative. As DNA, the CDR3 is TGTGCCAGTAGTATAGTTACAGCGGGTAGCGACTGGGTCCCCACAGATACGCAGTATTTT. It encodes CASSIVTAGSDWVPTDTQYF.